Detailed here is one TCR beta chain. The table lists this clonotype with a few counts. The antigen it binds to is not known. Per-base qualities were not stored, and no clone one base away is much larger. TCR cDNA was made using 5'RACE template switching, a step that added a universal primer site and unique molecular identifiers. cDNA synthesis was primed from both the TCR alpha and TCR beta constant segments. Libraries were amplified in two PCR steps, with sample barcodes and sequencing adapters added in the second step. Sequencing of libraries was done on Illumina HiSeq 2500 (2x100 bp) or NovaSeq (2x150 bp). Regarding the original processing steps: MIGEC was used to demultiplex reads and collapse the reads into UMI consensus sequences, and MiXCR was used for V(D)J alignment. Vaccine-responding clonotypes were defined with edgeR using replicate PBMC samples, requiring FDR below 0.01 and a log2 fold change above 5 up to day 15. CD4 or CD8 identity was assigned to each bulk clonotype according to whether the clonotype was present at higher abundance in the sequenced CD4 repertoire or the sequenced CD8 repertoire. TCRdb cleaned the public reads at Q25 with fastp, built clones with MiXCR and kept in-frame beta chains. Each CDR3 protein gets just one entry, which takes the most common genes and DNA from the rows behind it. TCRdb assigned the V and J calls; the authors' analysis was not used. This sample has 250,000 or so distinct CDR3 sequences in its table, and 6.5% to 8.5% of those were observed once. Jointly, the top ten make up over 0.65% of the sample.

The data derive from a study of T cells after yellow fever vaccination (dated by TCRdb to the late 2010s). With respect to the entire study: The SMART-Seq v4 Ultra Low Input RNA kit was used to prepare libraries from fractions with low cell numbers. To track T-cell clones before and after primary and booster YFV17D yellow fever vaccination, bulk TCR alpha and beta repertoires were sequenced longitudinally. Two healthy male donors, one aged 18 to 30 and one aged 30 to 40 years, were included in the cohort. Blood was collected at multiple timepoints before and after primary and secondary immunization, and bulk PBMC replicates and cell subsets were isolated.

At the junction V is shortened by 2 bases and J by 0 bases, with 11 bases in between. The CDR3 spans 16 residues, from the cysteine through the phenylalanine. The kept DNA is CDR3 alone, 48 bases in frame from the first base. The sample's treatment or condition label, in plain terms: live attenuated yellow fever vaccine strain. A standard Ficoll-Paque protocol was used to isolate PBMCs from peripheral blood. Dynabeads CD4 and CD8 positive selection kits were used to isolate the CD4 and CD8 T-cell fractions. RNA was extracted with TriZol from bulk PBMCs, CD4 and CD8 fractions, and dextramer-positive and dextramer-negative fractions. General conclusions and limits of the study: Most clones expanded after primary vaccination were re-detected after the booster (around 96% of CD4 and around 88% of CD8), suggesting broad memory maintenance. Only a couple of donors were included in the study, so the extent to which the findings can be generalized is limited. FACS-sorted repertoires could contain abundant contaminating clonotypes from the bulk population, so computational filtering was required. A small share of clonotypes was detected in both CD4 and CD8 compartments, with the overlap likely arising from convergent recombination. Compared with the primary T-cell response, the secondary T-cell response was weaker but faster, peaking on day 5 rather than day 15.

The origin of this receptor is a young man who received the YFV17D yellow fever vaccine. This sample comprised CD4+ T cells sorted from PBMCs, obtained 15 days after the yellow fever booster vaccination. The sequence joins TRBV12-3 or TRBV12-4 to TRBJ2-1; the D gene lacks a confident call. The DNA reads TGTGCCAGCAGTTTATATCCTAGGAGCTCCTACAATGAGCAGTTCTTC. Its translation reads: CASSLYPRSSYNEQFF.